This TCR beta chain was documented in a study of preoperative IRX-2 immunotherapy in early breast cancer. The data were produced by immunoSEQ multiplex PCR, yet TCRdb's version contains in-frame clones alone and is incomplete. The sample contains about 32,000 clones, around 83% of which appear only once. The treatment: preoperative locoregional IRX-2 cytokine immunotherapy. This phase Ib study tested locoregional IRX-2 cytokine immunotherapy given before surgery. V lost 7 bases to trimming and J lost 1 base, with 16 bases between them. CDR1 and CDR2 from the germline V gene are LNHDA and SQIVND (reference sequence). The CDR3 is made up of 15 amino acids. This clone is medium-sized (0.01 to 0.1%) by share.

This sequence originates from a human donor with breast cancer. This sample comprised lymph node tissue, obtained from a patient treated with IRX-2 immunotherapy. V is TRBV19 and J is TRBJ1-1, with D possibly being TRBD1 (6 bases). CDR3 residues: CASIGRQVGNTEAFF. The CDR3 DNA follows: TGTGCCAGTATAGGGCGACAGGTCGGGAACACTGAAGCTTTCTTT.